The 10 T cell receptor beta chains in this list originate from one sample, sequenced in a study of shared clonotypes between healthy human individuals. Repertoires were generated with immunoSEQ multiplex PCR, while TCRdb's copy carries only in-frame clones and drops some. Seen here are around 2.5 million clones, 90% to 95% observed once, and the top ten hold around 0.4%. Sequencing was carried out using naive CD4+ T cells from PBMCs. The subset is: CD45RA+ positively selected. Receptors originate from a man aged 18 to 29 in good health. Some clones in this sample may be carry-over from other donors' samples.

The CDR3 loop is CASSLILAGADPYGYTF. CDR3 sequence (DNA): TGCGCCAGCAGCTTAATTTTGGCCGGTGCAGACCCATATGGCTACACCTTC. This sequence joins TRBV5-1 and TRBJ1-2; no clear D gene. The CDR3 runs to 17 residues. Germline CDR1 reads SGHRS; CDR2 reads YFSETQ. Between the trimmed V and J ends, which lost 2 bases and 5 bases, there was a span of 22 bases.

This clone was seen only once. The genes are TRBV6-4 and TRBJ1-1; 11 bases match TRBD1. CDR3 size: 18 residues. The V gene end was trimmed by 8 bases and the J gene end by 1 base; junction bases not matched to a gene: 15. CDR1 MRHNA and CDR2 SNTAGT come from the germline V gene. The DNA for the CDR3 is TGTGCCAGCCTAAGGGGGGACAGGGGGTATGAAGGGAACACTGAAGCTTTCTTT. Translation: CASLRGDRGYEGNTEAFF.

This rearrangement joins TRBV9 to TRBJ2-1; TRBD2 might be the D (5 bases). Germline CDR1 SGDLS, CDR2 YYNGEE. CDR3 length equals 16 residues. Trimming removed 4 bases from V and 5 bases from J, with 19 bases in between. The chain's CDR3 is CASSFLPGSPNNEQFF. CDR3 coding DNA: TGTGCCAGCAGCTTCCTTCCGGGGAGCCCTAACAATGAGCAGTTCTTC. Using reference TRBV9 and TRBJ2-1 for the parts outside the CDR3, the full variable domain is DSGVTQTPKHLITATGQRVTLRCSPRSGDLSVYWYQQSLDQGLQFLIQYYNGEERAKGNILERFSAQQFPDLHSELNLSSLELGDSALYFCASSFLPGSPNNEQFFGPGTRLTVL.

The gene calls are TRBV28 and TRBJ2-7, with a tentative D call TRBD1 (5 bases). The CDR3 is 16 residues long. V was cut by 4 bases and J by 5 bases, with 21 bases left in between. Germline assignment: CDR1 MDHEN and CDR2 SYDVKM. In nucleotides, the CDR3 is TGTGCCAGCAGTTCACGCGCTTCAGGGAACTCTAACGAGCAGTACTTC. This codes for CASSSRASGNSNEQYF.

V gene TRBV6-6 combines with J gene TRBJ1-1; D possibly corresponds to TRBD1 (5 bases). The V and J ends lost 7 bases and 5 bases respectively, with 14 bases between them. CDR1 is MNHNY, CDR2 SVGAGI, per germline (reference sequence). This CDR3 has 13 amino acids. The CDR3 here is CASIWGRQTEAFF. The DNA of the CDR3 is TGTGCCAGCATCTGGGGCCGCCAGACTGAAGCTTTCTTT.

In DNA, the CDR3 is TGTGCCAGCAGCTTAGCGGGGCGGGGAGAGCAGTACTTC. As protein: CASSLAGRGEQYF. This chain links TRBV7-6 with TRBJ2-7; weak D call: TRBD2 (6 bases). The CDR3 runs to 13 residues. Germline V gene sequence: CDR1 SGHVS, CDR2 FNYEAQ. Deletions cut 0 bases from V and 7 bases from J, with 10 bases between.

In nucleotides, the CDR3 is TGTGCCAGCATGGTTTTCGGGACTTCCAACGAGCAGTACTTC. Translating gives CASMVFGTSNEQYF. V gene TRBV27 combines with J gene TRBJ2-7; perhaps TRBD2 as D (6 bases). The CDR3 is 14 residues long. The germline V and J ends were trimmed by 7 bases and 5 bases, with 18 bases remaining between them. Germline V lookup: CDR1 MNHEY, CDR2 SMNVEV (reference sequence).

CDR3 residues: CASSPDSGRSSYEQYF. The DNA of the CDR3 is TGTGCCAGCAGTCCGGACAGCGGGAGGAGCTCCTACGAGCAGTACTTC. The genes are TRBV7-9 and TRBJ2-7, with TRBD2 matching over 9 bases. J gave up 0 bases and V 6 bases, and 9 bases lay outside the gene matches. CDR3 length: 16 residues. Germline V gene sequence: CDR1 SEHNR, CDR2 FQNEAQ (reference sequence).

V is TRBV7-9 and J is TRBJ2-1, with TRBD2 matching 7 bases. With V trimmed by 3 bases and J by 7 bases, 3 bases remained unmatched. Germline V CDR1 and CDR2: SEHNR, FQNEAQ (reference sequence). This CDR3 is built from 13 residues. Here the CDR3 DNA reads TGTGCCAGCAGCTTCGGGGGGAGAAATGAGCAGTTCTTC. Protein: CASSFGGRNEQFF.

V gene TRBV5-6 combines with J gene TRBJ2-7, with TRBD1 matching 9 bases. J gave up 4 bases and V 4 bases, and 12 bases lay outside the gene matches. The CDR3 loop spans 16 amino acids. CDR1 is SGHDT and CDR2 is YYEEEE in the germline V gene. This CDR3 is CASSPGQGNRPYEQYF. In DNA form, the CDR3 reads TGTGCCAGCAGCCCGGGACAGGGAAACCGACCTTACGAGCAGTACTTC.